This entry concerns a single T cell receptor beta chain. Its specificity is unknown. This entry is derived from a study of graft-versus-host responses after intestinal transplantation. For the study at large: Recipients were all induced with anti-thymocyte globulin, then given tacrolimus and steroids for around three years.

Using immunoSEQ multiplex PCR, the repertoire was profiled, and TCRdb retains in-frame clones only, with some absent. The table records around 17,000 clones, approximately 89% of them present only once. Germline loops: CDR1 PRHDT, CDR2 FYEKMQ (reference sequence). This CDR3 is built from 14 residues. The V and J ends lost 8 bases and 4 bases respectively, with 16 bases between them. The study, taken as a whole, reports: Recipient-marrow GvH clones were detected, some having first appeared in ileum or blood. Some patients had graft-donor T cell macrochimerism, and their allografts showed high graft-versus-host to host-versus-graft clonal ratios.

The rearrangement links TRBV13 to TRBJ2-3; perhaps TRBD1 as D (7 bases). The clonotype originates from a human patient who received an intestinal transplant, so some T cells may come from the graft donor. The source material was PBMCs, sampled roughly 110 days after intestinal transplant. The CDR3 nucleotides read TGTGCCAGCTTACAGGAGGGGGCGGCAGATACGCAGTATTTT. It specifies CASLQEGAADTQYF.